Described below is a single T cell receptor beta chain sequence and its context. This clone was counted between two and nine times. Its antigen is still unknown. Within one base of it there is no much larger clone, and no base qualities were kept. In the germline V gene, CDR1 corresponds to MNHEY and CDR2 to SVGAGI. Reading from cysteine to phenylalanine, the CDR3 counts 14 amino acids. The entry retains the CDR3 DNA only, 42 bases that are in frame from base 1. V and J are truncated by 6 bases and 2 bases respectively, leaving an intervening sequence of 12 bases. The entire amount of isolated RNA was reverse transcribed using the High Capacity cDNA Reverse Transcription Kit, so the sequenced TCRB transcripts were expressed ones. Naive, central memory and regulatory T cell samples underwent deep immunoSEQ sequencing, averaging roughly 3.5 million total reads per sample. After sorted cells were lysed in RLT buffer, RNA was extracted with DNase-treated RNeasy Micro or Mini kits, with the choice depending on cell number. To prevent cross-contamination, each cell subset was processed individually, whereas patient and healthy donor samples were processed jointly. The immunoSEQ multiplex PCR was used to amplify TCRB sequences from cDNA, generating 87-bp fragments that spanned the CDR3 region. The amplicons were sequenced using the Illumina HiSeq platform. From the authors' description of their analysis: PCR bias was corrected computationally using synthetic template baselines, and reads within Hamming distance 2 were collapsed, with unmergeable singletons discarded. Reads were aligned to IMGT to assign V, D and J genes, CDR3 length, and insertions or deletions at six rearrangement sites. Clonotype counts were normalized to sorted cell number within each subset before computing true diversity and Gini coefficients with the tcR R package. Repertoire sharing was quantified using the overlap coefficient calculated on TCRB nucleotide sequences. Out-of-frame TCRB sequences from naive cells were analyzed to stand in for the pre-selection repertoire. Here the immuneACCESS table is served through TCRdb, limited to in-frame sequences with V and J called. Missing clones are a known gap in these copies; in checked studies unresolved V genes cover under half, and the rest lacks a known reason. Clone size and the V and J calls come from that table; the DNA yielded D and trimming. This sample comprises 600,000 to 750,000 clones, under 15% of them detected only once. More than 0.1% of the sample comes from the top ten.

Each donor gave one peripheral blood draw, roughly 110 mL on average, collected into heparinised tubes. A BD FACSAria II was used to sort naive, central memory, regulatory and stem cell-like memory CD4+ T cells with a panel that included CD45RO, CCR7, CD25, CD127, CD95 and CD27. A purity above 95% was achieved for all sorted populations. PBMCs were isolated right away by Lymphoprep density gradient centrifugation and were stained directly, without culture. So that batch effects would be minimized, each experiment stained and sorted samples in pairs, pairing one healthy donor with one patient. The sample is drawn from a study of beta chain features in type 1 diabetes listed by TCRdb under 2018. Study-wide context: Patients and healthy donors did not differ in mean age, gender distribution, total cell number or subset yield. A total of about 99,000,000 sorted cells were examined across all samples, and RNA yield correlated strongly with the number of cells per subset. Naive and central memory subsets were obtained from all 30 or so donors, but regulatory and stem cell-like memory subsets were isolated from only 8 patients and roughly 8 healthy donors. In the study, TCRB repertoires of sorted circulating CD4+ T cell subsets from recently diagnosed type 1 diabetes patients were compared with those of matched healthy donors.

On the study overall, not on this receptor specifically: Shorter templates might have been favored by PCR, but patient and control samples were amplified and corrected together, so both groups would have been affected equally by any skew. Because the HLA sub-analyses included only small numbers of individuals, any influence of HLA type on TCRB rearrangement was left unresolved. A moderate but significant shortening of TCRB CDR3 length was observed in type 1 diabetes patients in all four CD4+ subsets. Sequencing cDNA rather than genomic DNA could over-represent highly expressing activated cells, although activation and CD3 levels did not differ between groups. Naive, central memory and regulatory TCRB repertoires appeared more similar among patients than among healthy donors. At VDJ recombination sites, patients with type 1 diabetes made fewer insertions and deleted more nucleotides, a pattern implying thymic rearrangement abnormalities.

This clonotype originated in a man aged 25 to 40 with type 1 diabetes. The sequenced sample consisted of naive CD4+ T cells from blood. This specimen's cell subset or site label, interpreted: true naive CD4+ T cells. The rearrangement joined TRBV6-5 to TRBJ2-3; the D gene is tentatively TRBD1 or TRBD2, each matching 5 bases. The CDR3 amino acid sequence is: CASRRDGDTDTQYF. The DNA sequence is TGTGCCAGCAGAAGGGACGGAGACACAGATACGCAGTATTTT.